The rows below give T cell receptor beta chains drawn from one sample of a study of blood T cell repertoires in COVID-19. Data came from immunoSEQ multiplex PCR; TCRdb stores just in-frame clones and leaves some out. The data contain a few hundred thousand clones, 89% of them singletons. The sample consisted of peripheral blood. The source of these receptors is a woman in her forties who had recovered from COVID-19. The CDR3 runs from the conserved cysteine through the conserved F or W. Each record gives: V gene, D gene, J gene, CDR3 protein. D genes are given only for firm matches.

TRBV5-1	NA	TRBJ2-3	CASSSGAFTDTQYF
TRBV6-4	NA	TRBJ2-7	CASSDSVRELPHQQYF
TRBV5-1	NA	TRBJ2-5	CASSLDPSGETQYF
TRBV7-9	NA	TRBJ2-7	CASSLARTYEQYF
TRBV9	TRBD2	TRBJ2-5	CASSPGTSVRVIETQYF
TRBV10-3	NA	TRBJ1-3	CAISARLLGTSGGTIYF
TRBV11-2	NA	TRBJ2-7	CASSLDGALALYEQYF
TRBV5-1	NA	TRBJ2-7	CASSLEGLGLSYEQYF
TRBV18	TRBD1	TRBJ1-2	CASSPQLDRGLGNYGYTF
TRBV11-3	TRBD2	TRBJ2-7	CASSLLAGGPSYEQYF
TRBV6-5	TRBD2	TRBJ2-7	CASSYGTSEYYEQYF
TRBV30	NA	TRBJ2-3	CAWSVDSGDTQYF
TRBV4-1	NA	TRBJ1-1	CASSQKQGANTEAFF
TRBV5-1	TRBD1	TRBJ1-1	CASSARGTTEAFF
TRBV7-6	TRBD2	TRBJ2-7	CASSLGGRAEYEQYF
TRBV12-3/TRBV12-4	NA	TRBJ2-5	CASSLLSKETQYF
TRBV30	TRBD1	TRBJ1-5	CAWSGGGGNQPQHF
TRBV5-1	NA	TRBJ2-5	CASSSQETQYF
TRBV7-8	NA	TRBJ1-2	CASSLGGVPAAGYTF
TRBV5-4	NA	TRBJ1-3	CASSLQGSSGNTIYF
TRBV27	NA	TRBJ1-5	CASRRTGLGQPQHF
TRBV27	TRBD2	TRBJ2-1	CASSHNPGLAGAVEQFF
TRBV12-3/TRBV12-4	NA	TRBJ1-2	CASSFSEGGYTF
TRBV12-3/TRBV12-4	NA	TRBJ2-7	CASRGGSYEQYF
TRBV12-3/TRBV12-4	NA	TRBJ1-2	CASITNNGYTF
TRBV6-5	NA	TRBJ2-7	CATDTVVGEQYF
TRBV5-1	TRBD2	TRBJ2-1	CASSLGPPGLYNEQFF
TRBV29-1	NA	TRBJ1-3	CSDVPAGANTIYF
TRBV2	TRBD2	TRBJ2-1	CASSKISGSKDEQFF
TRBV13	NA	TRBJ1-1	CASSAGFTAGEAFF
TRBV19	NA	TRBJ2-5	CASSIQGQETQYF
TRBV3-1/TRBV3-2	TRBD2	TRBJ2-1	CASRRDYNSYNEQFF
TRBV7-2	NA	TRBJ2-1	CASSLVQGAGNEQFF
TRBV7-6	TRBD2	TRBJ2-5	CASTTGGKQETQYF
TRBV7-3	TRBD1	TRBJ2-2	CASSLDRGQSTGELFF
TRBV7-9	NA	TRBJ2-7	CASSLGGQSYEQYF
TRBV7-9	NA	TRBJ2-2	CASSLGGGVNTGELFF
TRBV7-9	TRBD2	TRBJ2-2	CATRAVAGDYTGELFF
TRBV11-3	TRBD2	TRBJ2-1	CASRMGGRGDEQFF
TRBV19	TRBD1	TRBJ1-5	CASSRTGNNQPQHF
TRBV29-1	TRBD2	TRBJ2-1	CSVGREYAYNEQFF
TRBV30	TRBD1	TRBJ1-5	CAWGRGQGGQPQHF
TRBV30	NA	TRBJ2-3	CAWSVGGTTDTQYF
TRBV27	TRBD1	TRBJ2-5	CASRATGRQETQYF
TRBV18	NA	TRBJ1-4	CASSARGAAIATNEKLFF
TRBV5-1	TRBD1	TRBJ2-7	CASRGQGASYEQYF
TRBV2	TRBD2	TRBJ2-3	CASRRTSGSNTQYF
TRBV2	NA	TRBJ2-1	CASSEVETLASSYNEQFF
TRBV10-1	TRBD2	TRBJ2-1	CASRRLAGYNEQFF
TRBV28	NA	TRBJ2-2	CASSPGGAVGGELFF
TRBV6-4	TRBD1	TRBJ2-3	CASSRTGGVGDTQYF
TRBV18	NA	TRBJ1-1	CASSRDSAITEAFF
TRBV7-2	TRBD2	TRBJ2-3	CASSLRPGLAGVSDTQYF
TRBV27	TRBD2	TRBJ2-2	CASSRRTHPGGTTGELFF
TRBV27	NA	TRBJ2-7	CASSLFGSAAEQYF
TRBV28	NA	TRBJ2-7	CASSFSPGTPPGVWQYF
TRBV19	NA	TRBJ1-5	CASSIGYQKGNQPQHF